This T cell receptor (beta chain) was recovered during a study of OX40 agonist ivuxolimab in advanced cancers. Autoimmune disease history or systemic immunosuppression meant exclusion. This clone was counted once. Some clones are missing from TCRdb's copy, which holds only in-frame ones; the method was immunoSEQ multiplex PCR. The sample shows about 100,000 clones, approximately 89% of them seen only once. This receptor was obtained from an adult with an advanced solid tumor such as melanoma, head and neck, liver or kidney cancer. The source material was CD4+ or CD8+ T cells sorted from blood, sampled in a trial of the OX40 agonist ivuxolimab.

This chain's CDR3 is CASSLRVRNYGYTF. CDR3 sequence (DNA): TGTGCCAGCAGCTTGCGAGTCAGGAACTATGGCTACACCTTC. The chain employs TRBV5-6 and TRBJ1-2; no definite D call. Between the trimmed V and J ends, which lost 1 base and 2 bases, there was a span of 9 bases. Germline CDR1 SGHDT, CDR2 YYEEEE. This CDR3 is built from 14 residues.